A selection of T cell receptor beta chains follows, all from one sample in a study of post-analysis software for immune sequencing data. TCRdb re-called the PCR reads through MiXCR, storing one row per CDR3 protein. Counted here are about 620,000 distinct CDR3 sequences, around 47% occurring once; the ten biggest clones make up under 2%. The sample consisted of blood. These receptors were obtained from a girl under 18 with multiple sclerosis. The CDR3 runs from the conserved cysteine through the conserved F or W. A D gene is named only where the DNA matches it firmly. For some rows the clone size is stated as once, few or many, or as a class when expanded; others skip it.

TRBJ1-2	TRBV27	once	TRBD1	CASSPLLQGLDGYTF	TGTGCCAGCAGTCCACTACTACAGGGGCTCGACGGCTACACCTTC
TRBJ2-5	TRBV10-3	.	.	CASNQRGYLQETQYF	TGTGCCTCCAACCAAAGGGGGTACCTTCAAGAGACCCAGTACTTC
TRBJ2-7	TRBV27	.	TRBD2	CASSLTSGDYEQYF	TGTGCCAGCAGTTTAACTAGCGGGGACTACGAGCAGTACTTC
TRBJ2-7	TRBV12-3/TRBV12-4	many	.	CASSPRVPVTYEQYF	TGTGCCAGCAGCCCCAGAGTCCCCGTAACCTACGAGCAGTACTTC
TRBJ2-7	TRBV12-3/TRBV12-4	few	TRBD1	CASSFRDSQYEQYF	TGTGCCAGCAGTTTCCGGGACAGTCAGTACGAGCAGTACTTC
TRBJ1-5	TRBV27	once	.	CASSTARRQPQHF	TGTGCCAGCAGCACCGCCCGCAGGCAGCCCCAGCATTTT
TRBJ2-3	TRBV12-3/TRBV12-4	.	TRBD2	CASSARTGTSADTQYF	TGTGCCAGCAGTGCCCGGACAGGGACTAGCGCAGATACGCAGTATTTT
TRBJ1-2	TRBV4-1	.	.	CASSQEAGVNYGYTF	TGCGCCAGCAGCCAAGAGGCGGGTGTGAACTATGGCTACACCTTC
TRBJ2-2	TRBV4-1	.	TRBD1	CASSQDEQGYTGELFF	TGCGCCAGCAGCCAAGATGAACAGGGGTACACCGGGGAGCTGTTTTTT
TRBJ2-5	TRBV5-1	.	.	CASSVDREATQYF	TGCGCCAGCAGCGTCGACAGGGAGGCTACCCAGTACTTC
TRBJ2-3	TRBV10-3	few	.	CAISDRGIYTDTQYF	TGTGCCATCAGTGACAGGGGAATCTACACAGATACGCAGTATTTT
TRBJ2-5	TRBV12-3/TRBV12-4	many	.	CASSLGGPETQYF	TGTGCCAGCAGCTTAGGGGGGCCGGAGACCCAGTACTTC
TRBJ2-4	TRBV6-6	few	TRBD2	CASSTGTRLLKNIQYF	TGTGCCAGCAGTACTGGGACTAGACTCCTCAAAAACATTCAGTACTTC
TRBJ1-1	TRBV12-3/TRBV12-4	.	.	CASSLAGYKEAFF	TGTGCCAGCAGTTTAGCAGGGTACAAGGAAGCTTTCTTT
TRBJ2-7	TRBV7-9	.	.	CASSPRLSAYEQYF	TGTGCCAGCAGCCCCCGGTTGTCGGCCTACGAGCAGTACTTC
TRBJ2-5	TRBV5-5	.	.	CASSSYGAVETQYF	TGTGCCAGCAGCTCGTATGGAGCGGTGGAGACCCAGTACTTC
TRBJ1-2	TRBV6-4	.	TRBD1	CASLEQGRRGYTF	TGTGCCAGCCTAGAACAGGGGAGACGGGGCTACACCTTC
TRBJ2-3	TRBV27	.	.	CASSLLRARGTDTQYF	TGTGCCAGCAGTCTTCTGCGGGCGCGAGGCACAGATACGCAGTATTTT
TRBJ2-1	TRBV12-3/TRBV12-4	.	.	CASALDNEQFF	TGTGCCAGCGCGCTCGACAATGAGCAGTTCTTC
TRBJ1-1	TRBV6-1	.	.	CACSENSEAFF	TGTGCCTGCAGTGAAAATTCTGAAGCTTTCTTT
TRBJ2-7	TRBV11-2	.	.	CASSLQVGVVYEQYF	TGTGCCAGCAGCTTACAGGTGGGAGTCGTCTACGAGCAGTACTTC
TRBJ2-7	TRBV7-9	few	.	CASKGIGGYEQYF	TGTGCCAGCAAGGGAATAGGGGGCTACGAGCAGTACTTC
TRBJ1-2	TRBV3-1	few	.	CASSQELGQVYGYTF	TGTGCCAGCAGCCAAGAACTAGGGCAGGTCTATGGCTACACCTTC
TRBJ2-5	TRBV5-1	.	.	CASSLTFQETQYF	TGCGCCAGCAGCTTAACATTCCAAGAGACCCAGTACTTC
TRBJ2-7	TRBV7-2	few	TRBD1	CASSRDRSSYEQYF	TGTGCCAGCAGCAGGGACAGAAGCTCCTACGAGCAGTACTTC
TRBJ2-3	TRBV9	few	TRBD2	CASSVVREGSGTDTQYF	TGTGCCAGCAGCGTAGTCCGGGAGGGAAGTGGCACAGATACGCAGTATTTT
TRBJ1-2	TRBV3-1	few	.	CASSQPTGYTF	TGTGCCAGCAGCCAACCCACAGGCTACACCTTC
TRBJ2-7	TRBV5-6	few	.	CASSYSGTCYEQYF	TGTGCCAGCAGCTACTCCGGGACCTGCTACGAGCAGTACTTC
TRBJ2-3	TRBV9	.	.	CASSALARGTDTQYF	TGTGCCAGCAGCGCACTAGCAAGGGGCACAGATACGCAGTATTTT
TRBJ1-5	TRBV12-3/TRBV12-4	.	.	CASSPNGETNQPQHF	TGTGCCAGCAGTCCCAACGGGGAGACCAATCAGCCCCAGCATTTT
TRBJ2-5	TRBV5-1	.	.	CASSFYSLQETQYF	TGCGCCAGCAGCTTTTACAGTCTCCAAGAGACCCAGTACTTC
TRBJ2-2	TRBV4-1	.	.	CASSPSGVDTGELFF	TGCGCCAGCAGCCCCTCGGGGGTCGACACCGGGGAGCTGTTTTTT
TRBJ2-5	TRBV30	few	.	CAWKGSLRGTQYF	TGTGCCTGGAAAGGGTCTCTAAGGGGGACCCAGTACTTC
TRBJ1-2	TRBV20-1	many	.	CSASQEGDWHGYTF	TGCAGTGCTAGCCAAGAGGGGGACTGGCATGGCTACACCTTC
TRBJ2-1	TRBV2	.	.	CASSERPNYNEQFF	TGTGCCAGCAGTGAGCGGCCCAATTACAATGAGCAGTTCTTC
TRBJ2-3	TRBV7-8	few	TRBD2	CASSLGTSGFASTDTQYF	TGTGCCAGCAGCCTAGGGACTAGCGGTTTTGCTAGCACAGATACGCAGTATTTT
TRBJ2-1	TRBV24-1	.	TRBD2	CATSLSGSSYNEQFF	TGTGCCACCAGCCTCAGCGGGAGCTCCTACAATGAGCAGTTCTTC
TRBJ2-3	TRBV7-2	.	.	CAVGAYTDTQYF	TGTGCCGTTGGGGCCTACACAGATACGCAGTATTTT
TRBJ2-1	TRBV6-6	once	.	CASSPVRAYNEQFF	TGTGCCAGCAGCCCCGTGCGGGCCTACAATGAGCAGTTCTTC
TRBJ2-5	TRBV12-3/TRBV12-4	.	.	CASRPQGIGTQYF	TGTGCCAGCAGACCTCAGGGTATTGGGACCCAGTACTTC
TRBJ1-2	TRBV5-1	.	.	CASSSGTSNYGYTF	TGCGCCAGCAGCTCGGGGACGTCTAACTATGGCTACACCTTC
TRBJ2-5	TRBV5-1	.	.	CASSSGPPQETQYF	TGCGCCAGCAGCTCCGGGCCGCCCCAGGAGACCCAGTACTTC
TRBJ2-1	TRBV13	.	.	CASSLEAATLYNEQFF	TGTGCCAGCAGCTTAGAGGCCGCAACCCTTTACAATGAGCAGTTCTTC
TRBJ1-2	TRBV5-1	.	.	CASHPGAGDYGYTF	TGCGCCAGCCACCCAGGGGCCGGAGACTATGGCTACACCTTC
TRBJ2-1	TRBV5-6	few	.	CASSPRGLSSYNEQFF	TGTGCCAGCAGCCCCCGGGGACTTAGCTCCTACAATGAGCAGTTCTTC